Presented here are 7 T cell receptor beta chains from one specimen sequenced in a study of T-cell memory formation after mild COVID-19. MiXCR was run by TCRdb on the 5' RACE reads, yielding one entry per CDR3 protein. The sample holds 270,000 or so distinct CDR3 sequences; 16% are singletons and the top ten take around 21%. Sample: PBMCs or a T cell subset sorted from them (not recorded which). These receptors originate from a young man who had mild COVID-19 (a few samples of this study predate the infection). Cell type and time point are not known.

This clonotype was detected only a few times. The J gene is TRBJ2-5, the V gene TRBV7-9, with 10 bases lining up with TRBD1. The CDR3 is made up of 15 amino acids. J was trimmed by 3 bases and V by 9 bases; bases with no gene match: 10. In germline, CDR1 is SEHNR, CDR2 FQNEAQ (reference sequence). The DNA for the CDR3 is TGTGCCAGTCCTCCCCCGGGACAGGGGAAAGAGACCCAGTACTTC. Translating it yields CASPPPGQGKETQYF.

This sequence joins TRBV5-1 and TRBJ1-1; the D gene is possibly TRBD1 (5 bases). Germline V gene data show CDR1 as SGHRS and CDR2 as YFSETQ. The V end lost 6 bases, the J end lost 0 bases, and 9 bases lay between the germline ends. The CDR3 sequence is 13 residues long. The CDR3 sequence: CASNAGMNTEAFF. CDR3 DNA sequence: TGCGCCAGCAATGCAGGGATGAACACTGAAGCTTTCTTT. Looking up the rest from reference TRBV5-1 and TRBJ1-1 gives the full variable domain: KAGVTQTPRYLIKTRGQQVTLSCSPISGHRSVSWYQQTPGQGLQFLFEYFSETQRNKGNFPGRFSGRQFSNSRSEMNVSTLELGDSALYLCASNAGMNTEAFFGQGTRLTVV.

The chain uses TRBV7-9 and TRBJ2-2, with TRBD1 identical over 7 bases. V gave up 7 bases and J gave up 0 bases; unmatched junction bases: 8. Germline lookup yields CDR1 SEHNR and CDR2 FQNEAQ (reference sequence). The CDR3 loop spans 16 amino acids. In DNA, the CDR3 is TGTGCCAGCATCCCGTGGGACAGATCGAACACCGGGGAGCTGTTTTTT. Translation: CASIPWDRSNTGELFF.

This clonotype has only a few counts. This chain links TRBV5-1 with TRBJ1-5; the D gene is possibly TRBD1 (6 bases). The ends were cut back, 0 bases at V and 6 bases at J, with 13 bases in the middle. This CDR3 contains 15 residues. Germline-derived CDR1 and CDR2 are SGHRS and YFSETQ. The DNA of the CDR3 is TGCGCCAGCAGCTTGGGGGGGGCGCTCGGTCAGCCCCAGCATTTT. Encoded protein: CASSLGGALGQPQHF.

The V and J genes are TRBV7-2 and TRBJ2-3; 9 nucleotides align to TRBD2. From germline, CDR1 is SGHTA and CDR2 FQGNSA. CDR3 size: 17 residues. V lost 3 bases, J lost 3 bases, and 10 bases stayed unmatched. This CDR3 is CASSFFPAGGGTDTQYF. CDR3 DNA: TGTGCCAGCAGCTTCTTCCCGGCGGGGGGGGGGACAGATACGCAGTATTTT.

V usage is TRBV7-9 and J usage is TRBJ1-1; perhaps TRBD1 as D (5 bases). Looked up from germline, CDR1 is SEHNR and CDR2 is FQNEAQ (reference sequence). With 3 bases removed from V and 1 base from J, the gap between germline ends came to 12 bases. This CDR3 contains 15 residues. The CDR3 loop is CASSLVGTGNTEAFF. CDR3 coding DNA: TGTGCCAGCAGCTTGGTGGGGACGGGGAACACTGAAGCTTTCTTT.

The V and J genes are TRBV14 and TRBJ2-5; a possible D gene is TRBD1 (6 bases). V lost 4 bases and J lost 0, with 15 bases in between. The CDR3 covers 16 residues. CDR1 is SGHDN and CDR2 is FVKESK in the germline V gene. The CDR3 is CASSRRTVRYQETQYF. DNA for the CDR3: TGTGCCAGCAGCCGGCGGACAGTGAGGTACCAAGAGACCCAGTACTTC.